These 7 T cell receptor beta chains originate from one sample sequenced in a study of Tregs in tolerant kidney transplant recipients. Sequenced by immunoSEQ multiplex PCR; TCRdb stores in-frame clones only, minus some. This table holds approximately 75,000 clones, approximately 90% found once. The sample was Tregs from blood, taken before the transplant. The receptors derive from a human donor who received a combined kidney and bone marrow transplant.

The J gene is TRBJ2-3, the V gene TRBV19, with TRBD1 matching over 9 bases. This CDR3 has 16 residues. Germline assignment: CDR1 LNHDA and CDR2 SQIVND (reference sequence). J gave up 0 bases and V 4 bases, and 5 bases lay outside the gene matches. The DNA of the CDR3 is TGTGCCAGTAGTACCCAGGGACAGGGAAGCACAGATACGCAGTATTTT. As protein: CASSTQGQGSTDTQYF.

The V call is TRBV28, the J call TRBJ2-1; TRBD1 aligns across 8 bases. This CDR3 region has 13 residues. The junction had 7 bases not matched to a gene; V was cut back by 8 bases and J by 7 bases. Germline assignment: CDR1 MDHEN and CDR2 SYDVKM. CDR3 in amino acids: CASVKTGGNEQFF. Here the CDR3 DNA reads TGTGCCAGCGTGAAAACAGGGGGTAATGAGCAGTTCTTC.

DNA of the CDR3: TGTGCCAGTAGTATTTGGCTAGCGGAAGAGCAGTACTTC. Translating gives CASSIWLAEEQYF. The chain has TRBV19 and TRBJ2-5; 7 nucleotides agree with TRBD2. Germline loops: CDR1 LNHDA, CDR2 SQIVND (reference sequence). V dropped 3 bases and J dropped 11; count of bases not matched to a gene: 9. The CDR3 is 13 amino acids.

This chain joins TRBV19 and TRBJ1-1; TRBD1 agrees at 8 bases. Germline trimming cut 6 bases from V and 7 bases from J; bases unmatched to any gene: 4. CDR3 length: 12 amino acids. From germline, CDR1 is LNHDA and CDR2 SQIVND (reference sequence). The chain's CDR3 is CASSDRGFEAFF. In DNA form, the CDR3 reads TGTGCCAGTAGCGACAGGGGTTTTGAAGCTTTCTTT. Drawing the rest from reference TRBV19 and TRBJ1-1, the complete variable domain is DGGITQSPKYLFRKEGQNVTLSCEQNLNHDAMYWYRQDPGQGLRLIYYSQIVNDFQKGDIAEGYSVSREKKESFPLTVTSAQKNPTAFYLCASSDRGFEAFFGQGTRLTVV.

The chain uses TRBV11-2 and TRBJ2-7; D not resolved. Germline-derived CDR1 and CDR2 are SGHAT and FQNNGV. The CDR3 runs 13 residues. The V end was cut by 5 bases, the J end by 3 bases, with 11 bases between. CDR3 residues: CASSPGRVYEQYF. The DNA for the CDR3 is TGTGCCAGCAGCCCTGGACGGGTCTACGAGCAGTACTTC.

The V call is TRBV15, the J call TRBJ2-1, with D unresolved. Deletions cut 0 bases from V and 6 bases from J, with 6 bases between. Germline V CDR1 and CDR2: LNHNV, YYDKDF (reference sequence). The CDR3 has 13 residues. The CDR3 sequence is CATSRDWVNEQFF. CDR3 coding DNA: TGTGCCACCAGCAGAGATTGGGTCAATGAGCAGTTCTTC.

This chain uses TRBV2 with TRBJ2-1; 13 nucleotides line up with TRBD2. The CDR3 runs to 18 residues. J lost 2 bases, V lost 6 bases, and 10 bases had no gene match. Germline V gives CDR1 SNHLY, CDR2 FYNNEI. The CDR3 DNA is TGTGCCAGCAGCCGCCTGACTAGCGGGAGGACTACCTACAATGAGCAGTTCTTC. Translating gives CASSRLTSGRTTYNEQFF.